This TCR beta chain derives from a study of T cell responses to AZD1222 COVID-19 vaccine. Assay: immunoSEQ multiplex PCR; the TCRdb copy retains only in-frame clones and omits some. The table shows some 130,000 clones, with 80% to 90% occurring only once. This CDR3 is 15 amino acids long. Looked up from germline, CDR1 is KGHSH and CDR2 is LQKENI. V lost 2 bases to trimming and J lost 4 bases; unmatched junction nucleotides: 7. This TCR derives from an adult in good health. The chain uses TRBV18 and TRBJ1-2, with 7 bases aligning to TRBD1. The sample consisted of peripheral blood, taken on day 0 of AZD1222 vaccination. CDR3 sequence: CASSPNRTGRYGYTF. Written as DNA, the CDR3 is TGTGCCAGCTCACCAAATCGGACAGGCCGCTATGGCTACACCTTC.